The rows below give T cell receptor beta chains drawn from one sample of a study of blood T cell repertoires in COVID-19. Sequencing used immunoSEQ multiplex PCR; TCRdb keeps in-frame clones, though not all of them. The data hold about 160,000 clones, with about 80% observed a single time. Sequencing was done on a sample of peripheral blood. Every receptor here comes from a woman aged 80 or over with acute or convalescent COVID-19. Both conserved end residues are part of each CDR3. A D gene is named only where the DNA matches it firmly. Only some rows state a clone size, as once, few, many or a class for expanded clones.

d_gene	v_gene	abundance	j_gene	len	CDR3nt	CDR3aa
NA	TRBV29-1	NA	TRBJ1-2	17	TGCAGCGTTGAAGGGCCAAAAGCACAGGGTACTACCTATGGCTACACCTTC	CSVEGPKAQGTTYGYTF
TRBD1	TRBV7-2	few	TRBJ2-1	13	TGTGCCAGCAGCCGGACAGGGAAAGGTGAGCAGTTCTTC	CASSRTGKGEQFF
TRBD2	TRBV7-9	once	TRBJ2-5	15	TGTGCCAGCAGCTTAGGGCGGGGCGGGAGTGAGACCCAGTACTTC	CASSLGRGGSETQYF
NA	TRBV5-4	NA	TRBJ2-5	13	TGTGCCGCAGGGACTCCTACTCAAGAGACCCAGTACTTC	CAAGTPTQETQYF
TRBD1	TRBV9	NA	TRBJ2-1	16	TGTGCCAGCAGCGTAGAGGACAGGGCCTTGTACAATGAGCAGTTCTTC	CASSVEDRALYNEQFF
NA	TRBV7-2	NA	TRBJ1-1	13	TGTGCCAGCAGCTTAGTAGCCAACACTGAAGCTTTCTTT	CASSLVANTEAFF
NA	TRBV14	NA	TRBJ1-5	15	TGTGCCAGCAGCCCCCGCCGGGATTTAAATCAGCCCCAGCATTTT	CASSPRRDLNQPQHF
NA	TRBV27	NA	TRBJ2-1	17	TGTGCCAGCAGTCGGGACTCCAGACTAACCGACTACAATGAGCAGTTCTTC	CASSRDSRLTDYNEQFF
TRBD1	TRBV3-1/TRBV3-2	few	TRBJ1-2	15	TGTGCCAGCAGCCAAGACGGGCAGGGGGCGAGGGGCTACACCTTC	CASSQDGQGARGYTF
TRBD2	TRBV7-8	NA	TRBJ2-1	18	TGTGCCAGCAGCTTAGCTCTAGCGGGAGTCGGCTCCTACAATAAGCAGTTCTTC	CASSLALAGVGSYNKQFF
TRBD1	TRBV5-1	NA	TRBJ1-1	14	TGCGCCAGCACCCGGGACAGCATGAACACTGAAGCTTTCTTT	CASTRDSMNTEAFF
TRBD2	TRBV19	once	TRBJ2-3	13	TGTGCCAGCGAAGCGGGAGGAACAGATACGCAGTATTTT	CASEAGGTDTQYF
NA	TRBV5-5	NA	TRBJ2-3	14	TGTGCCAGCCACCAATCTAGCGGCACAGATACGCAGTATTTT	CASHQSSGTDTQYF
TRBD1	TRBV19	NA	TRBJ1-2	15	TGTGCCAGTAGTATGGCGGACAGGGGGGCCTATGGCTACACCTTC	CASSMADRGAYGYTF
TRBD2	TRBV29-1	NA	TRBJ2-1	14	TGCAGCGTACGACCGGGACTAGTGGGCAATGAGCAGTTCTTC	CSVRPGLVGNEQFF
NA	TRBV7-9	few	TRBJ1-1	13	TGTGCCAGCAGCTTCGGGGGGCTGTCTGAAGCTTTCTTT	CASSFGGLSEAFF
NA	TRBV19	few	TRBJ2-7	15	TGTGCCAGTAGTATCGGGACAGAGGGGGGCTACGAGCAGTACTTC	CASSIGTEGGYEQYF
NA	TRBV12-1	NA	TRBJ1-4	17	TGTGCCAGCAGCTTAGAACAGGAAGAAACAACTAATGAAAAACTGTTTTTT	CASSLEQEETTNEKLFF
TRBD2	TRBV5-4	few	TRBJ2-2	20	TGTGCCAGCAGCTTGCGACCTAGGGTGGGGGGGTACCCCGACACCGGGGAGCTGTTTTTT	CASSLRPRVGGYPDTGELFF
NA	TRBV29-1	NA	TRBJ1-1	15	TGCAGCGTTGGGAAAGACAGTGCAATGAACACTGAAGCTTTCTTT	CSVGKDSAMNTEAFF
NA	TRBV24-1	NA	TRBJ2-1	15	TGTGCCACCAGTGATTCAGGTAAAACGGCCGATGAGCAGTTCTTC	CATSDSGKTADEQFF
TRBD1	TRBV27	NA	TRBJ1-3	14	TGTGCCAGCAGTCCTTTCGGGACAGGGGACACCATATATTTT	CASSPFGTGDTIYF
TRBD1	TRBV30	once	TRBJ2-2	15	TGTGCCTGGCAAAAGGGGACAGGGGGCACCGGGGAGCTGTTTTTT	CAWQKGTGGTGELFF
NA	TRBV11-3	NA	TRBJ2-1	14	TGTGCCAGCAGCTTAGGGCGGGGTTACAATGAGCAGTTCTTC	CASSLGRGYNEQFF
TRBD2	TRBV7-2	NA	TRBJ2-5	19	TGTGCCAGCAGCTTATTAAGGCTAGCGGGGGGGGGCTCATCGGAGACCCAGTACTTC	CASSLLRLAGGGSSETQYF
NA	TRBV7-9	NA	TRBJ1-4	14	TGTGCCAGCAGCCCAGGGGTTCGGGATGAAAAACTGTTTTTT	CASSPGVRDEKLFF
TRBD1	TRBV24-1	NA	TRBJ2-2	16	TGTGCCACCAGTGATTCAGGACAGGGGGCGACCGGGGAGCTGTTTTTT	CATSDSGQGATGELFF
TRBD2	TRBV29-1	NA	TRBJ2-1	14	TGCAGCGCCCTGAGGACTAGCGGGACCTATGAGCAGTTCTTC	CSALRTSGTYEQFF
NA	TRBV5-4	few	TRBJ1-1	14	TGTGCCAGCAGTCTTAGGGGGTTGAACACTGAAGCTTTCTTT	CASSLRGLNTEAFF
TRBD2	TRBV2	NA	TRBJ2-3	15	TGTGCCAGCAGCGACCTTAGCGGGAAGACAGATACGCAGTATTTT	CASSDLSGKTDTQYF
NA	TRBV29-1	NA	TRBJ2-3	12	TGCAGCGTCGGCGGAGGGGCAGATACGCAGTATTTT	CSVGGGADTQYF
TRBD1	TRBV7-2	once	TRBJ1-1	14	TGTGCCAGCAGCTTGACAGGGGGCAGGACTGAAGCTTTCTTT	CASSLTGGRTEAFF
NA	TRBV7-2	NA	TRBJ1-5	14	TGTGCCAGCACCCCGAGCGGCGACAATCAGCCCCAGCATTTT	CASTPSGDNQPQHF
NA	TRBV4-2	NA	TRBJ1-1	17	TGTGCCAGCAGCCGTTCCACTCGGGGGGCTGGGAACACTGAAGCTTTCTTT	CASSRSTRGAGNTEAFF
TRBD2	TRBV3-1/TRBV3-2	NA	TRBJ2-7	19	TGTGCCAGCAGCCCCCTGGGGACTAGCGGGCTCCTTATGTCCTACGAGCAGTACTTC	CASSPLGTSGLLMSYEQYF
NA	TRBV2	NA	TRBJ1-2	13	TGTGCCAGCAGTGGAGGGCCCAACTATGGCTACACCTTC	CASSGGPNYGYTF
TRBD1	TRBV27	NA	TRBJ1-2	16	TGTGCCAGCAGTTCAGCTCCGGGACAGGGAGTCTATGGCTACACCTTC	CASSSAPGQGVYGYTF
NA	TRBV7-9	few	TRBJ2-1	13	TGTGCCAGCAGCTTAGACTACCCCAATGAGCAGTTCTTC	CASSLDYPNEQFF
TRBD1	TRBV5-1	NA	TRBJ2-5	11	TGCGCCAGCAGCTGGGACAGGGCCCAGTACTTC	CASSWDRAQYF
NA	TRBV4-1	NA	TRBJ2-1	15	TGCGCCAGCAGCCAAGACCGCGGGGTCAACAATGAGCAGTTCTTC	CASSQDRGVNNEQFF
NA	TRBV5-1	NA	TRBJ2-2	15	TGCGCCAGCGGCAGGACTTTTTTGAACACCGGGGAGCTGTTTTTT	CASGRTFLNTGELFF
TRBD1	TRBV19	NA	TRBJ2-1	14	TGTGCCAGTAGCTCGGACAGGGGCGGCAATGAGCAGTTCTTC	CASSSDRGGNEQFF
TRBD2	TRBV10-1	NA	TRBJ2-7	14	TGCGCCAGCAGTGAACTAGCGGGAGCACACGAGCAGTACTTC	CASSELAGAHEQYF
NA	TRBV4-3	NA	TRBJ1-4	16	TGCGCCAGCAGCCAAGATTCCCGATCCGGGGGTGAAAAACTGTTTTTT	CASSQDSRSGGEKLFF
NA	TRBV7-6	once	TRBJ1-1	17	TGTGCCAGCACCGAAAACAGGGATGCACCTGGGGACACTGAAGCTTTCTTT	CASTENRDAPGDTEAFF
TRBD2	TRBV6-2/TRBV6-3	NA	TRBJ2-2	17	TGTGCCAGCAGTTATAGGAGCGGGGACGCGAACACCGGGGAGCTGTTTTTT	CASSYRSGDANTGELFF
NA	TRBV5-1	NA	TRBJ1-1	12	TGCGCCAGCAGCTTGGGCAGAGGCGAAGCTTTCTTT	CASSLGRGEAFF
TRBD1	TRBV7-8	NA	TRBJ1-5	18	TGTGCCAGCAGCTTTGAACTACCGGGACAGGGGAGCAATCAGCCCCAGCATTTT	CASSFELPGQGSNQPQHF